This T cell receptor beta chain was obtained from a study of post-analysis software for immune sequencing data. Study-level results: The study found TRBV5-6, TRBV5-1 and TRBV20-1 among 4 or 5 TRBV segments more frequent in patients than controls.

This clonotype was seen only once. The antigen is undetermined. The V and J ends lost 3 bases and 1 base respectively, with 13 bases between them. Germline-derived CDR1 and CDR2 are DFQATT and SNEGSKA (reference sequence). This CDR3 is built from 15 residues. Presence of unique molecular identifiers characterized the TCR beta cDNA libraries. TCRdb redid the calling of the PCR reads with MiXCR, one entry per CDR3 protein. The repertoire holds approximately 630,000 distinct CDR3 sequences, approximately 59% seen once, with approximately 11% in the top ten. This chain connects TRBV20-1 to TRBJ1-5; D gene uncertain. Sequenced material: blood. The TCR comes from a girl aged 2-15 years with multiple sclerosis. The DNA for the CDR3 is TGCAGTGCTAGCGGAGCCCTCGGGAGCAATCAGCCCCAGCATTTT. Encoded protein: CSASGALGSNQPQHF.